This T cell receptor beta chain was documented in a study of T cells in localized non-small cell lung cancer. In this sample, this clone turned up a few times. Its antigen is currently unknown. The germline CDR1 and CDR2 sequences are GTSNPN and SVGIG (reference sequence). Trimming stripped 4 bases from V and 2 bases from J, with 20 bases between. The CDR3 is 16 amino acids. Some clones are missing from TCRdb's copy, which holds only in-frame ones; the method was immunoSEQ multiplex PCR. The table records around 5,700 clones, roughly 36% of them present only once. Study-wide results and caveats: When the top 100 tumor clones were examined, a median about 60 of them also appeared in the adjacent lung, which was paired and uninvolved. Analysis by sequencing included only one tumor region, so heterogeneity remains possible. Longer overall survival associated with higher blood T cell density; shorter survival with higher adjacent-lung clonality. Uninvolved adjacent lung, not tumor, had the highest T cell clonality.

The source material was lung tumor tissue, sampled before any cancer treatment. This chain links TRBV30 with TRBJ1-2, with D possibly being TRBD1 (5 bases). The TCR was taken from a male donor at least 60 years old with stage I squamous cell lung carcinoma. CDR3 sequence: CAWNVWGTQENYGYTF. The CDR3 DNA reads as TGTGCCTGGAACGTATGGGGGACGCAGGAAAACTATGGCTACACCTTC.